The clone carrying this T cell receptor beta chain was seen many times. What it binds is unknown. Patients with other autoimmune diseases, uncontrolled infections, pregnancy or lactation were excluded. This record belongs to a study of Graves' ophthalmopathy and Graves' hyperthyroidism. The study amplified TCR beta CDR3 regions using RNA transcripts. First-round RT-PCR employed HTBI primers, with a second-round multiplex PCR after it. TCRdb analysed the multiplex PCR reads with MiXCR anew, one entry per CDR3 protein. The table records approximately 160,000 distinct CDR3 sequences, 30% to 45% of them present only once. Points from the study as a whole: In separating ophthalmopathy from stable hyperthyroidism, a 13-signature model achieved less than 90% sensitivity and 81.08% specificity. Most thyroid clonotypes with frequency above 0.001 were detected in blood too. For predicting ophthalmopathy progression, the model had roughly 64% sensitivity and 72.22% specificity.

Trimming removed 1 base from V and 6 bases from J, with 10 bases in between. The CDR3 loop spans 13 amino acids. This sequence originates from a man aged 25-40 years with Graves' ophthalmopathy. The chain links TRBV12-3 or TRBV12-4 to TRBJ2-7, with a tentative D call TRBD2 (7 bases). Sequenced input: peripheral blood. DNA of the CDR3: TGTGCCAGCAGTTTAGGGCGGGGGCGCGAGCAGTACTTC. Amino acids: CASSLGRGREQYF.